This entry describes one T cell receptor (beta chain). No antigen is known for it. This entry belongs to a study of CXCR3-negative and CXCR3-positive naive CD8 T cells. The CDR3 length is 14 residues. CDR1 is SGHVS, CDR2 FNYEAQ, per germline. The study's findings and limits: A higher hydrophobicity marked the TRB CDR3s of CXCR3-positive naive cells versus CXCR3-negative naive cells.

5' RACE that incorporated UMI labels was used to prepare the TRB cDNA libraries. TCRdb re-called the 5' RACE reads and gives one entry per CDR3 protein, without DNA. Across over 95,000 distinct CDR3 sequences, the top ten clones capture around 0.38% of the sample. The receptor's source is a human donor in good health. Some clones in this sample may be carry-over from other donors' samples. Sequencing was carried out using naive CXCR3+ CD8+ T cells from blood. Specified subset: CD45RO-CCR7+CD27+CD95- naive CD8+ T cells expressing CXCR3 (TNR3+). The chain is built from TRBV7-6 and TRBJ1-2; TCRdb proposes TRBD1, but this gene call is untestable without DNA. CDR3 in amino acids: CASSSTGAPDGYTF.